Included here is one T cell receptor beta chain sequence, with context. Other DNA sequences in the same sample also yield this CDR3. Per the original methods: Amplification of reference gene primers provided the estimated nucleated cell counts. Profiled with immunoSEQ multiplex PCR; TCRdb holds only in-frame clones, not every one. That table is the source of V, J and clone size, and D and trimming were worked out from the DNA. The data show about 160,000 clones, approximately 90% seen once. This entry belongs to a study of blood T cell repertoires in COVID-19. Whole-study context: Researchers got acute and convalescent COVID-19 samples from the United States, Italy and Spain. PBMCs, B-cell-depleted T cells, or T cells provided the cDNA or gDNA that made up the material.

Germline V gives CDR1 SEHNR, CDR2 FQNEAQ (reference sequence). The CDR3 is 14 amino acids. Trimming shortened V by 5 bases and J by 0 bases, and 8 bases separated the two germline ends. Sequenced: peripheral blood. This sequence originates from a man in his fifties with acute or convalescent COVID-19. The chain links TRBV7-9 to TRBJ2-1; maybe TRBD1 (6 bases). CDR3 in DNA: TGTGCCAGCAGCGAAGGGGGCTCCTACAATGAGCAGTTCTTC. This gives the protein CASSEGGSYNEQFF.